A selection of T cell receptor beta chains follows, all from one sample in a study of T cells in Graves' hyperthyroidism and ophthalmopathy. TCRdb analysed the multiplex PCR reads with MiXCR anew, one entry per CDR3 protein. The sample holds fewer than 500,000 distinct CDR3 sequences, roughly 13% seen once. The source material was blood. These receptors all stem from a young man with Graves' hyperthyroidism that later progressed to Graves' ophthalmopathy. CDR3s include the opening cysteine and the closing phenylalanine or tryptophan. The order of the fields is CDR3 length, D gene, clone size, V gene, J gene, CDR3 DNA, CDR3 protein. A D gene is named only where the DNA matches it firmly. Only some rows state a clone size, as once, few, many or a class for expanded clones.

len: 15
d_gene: .
abundance: many
v_gene: TRBV6-1
j_gene: TRBJ1-5
CDR3nt: TGTGCCAGCAGTGAATCAGAGGGCGGCAATCAGCCCCAGCATTTT
CDR3aa: CASSESEGGNQPQHF

len: 13
d_gene: .
abundance: many
v_gene: TRBV7-9
j_gene: TRBJ2-1
CDR3nt: TGTGCCAGCAGCTCCTGGGGGGTCAATGAGCAGTTCTTC
CDR3aa: CASSSWGVNEQFF

len: 13
d_gene: .
abundance: many
v_gene: TRBV30
j_gene: TRBJ1-1
CDR3nt: TGTGCCTGGAGTGTACTAGGGGGCACTGAAGCTTTCTTT
CDR3aa: CAWSVLGGTEAFF

len: 17
d_gene: .
abundance: many
v_gene: TRBV7-2
j_gene: TRBJ2-7
CDR3nt: TGTGCCAGCAGCTTATTAGGGGGGGGGGGGACCGCCTACGAGCAGTACTTC
CDR3aa: CASSLLGGGGTAYEQYF

len: 15
d_gene: TRBD2
abundance: many
v_gene: TRBV7-2
j_gene: TRBJ2-3
CDR3nt: TGTGCCAGCAGCTCTCGACTTCTAGCGGTGGCCGCGCAGTATTTT
CDR3aa: CASSSRLLAVAAQYF

len: 15
d_gene: .
abundance: many
v_gene: TRBV15
j_gene: TRBJ1-5
CDR3nt: TGTGCCACCAGCAGAGACCACAGGAACAATCAGCCCCAGCATTTT
CDR3aa: CATSRDHRNNQPQHF

len: 14
d_gene: .
abundance: few
v_gene: TRBV6-1
j_gene: TRBJ1-4
CDR3nt: TGTGCCAGCCTTACGGAAAGGGAGGGAAAAAAACTGTTTTTT
CDR3aa: CASLTEREGKKLFF

len: 13
d_gene: .
abundance: many
v_gene: TRBV18
j_gene: TRBJ1-2
CDR3nt: TGTGCCAGCTCACCAACAGAAGCCTATGGCTACACCTTC
CDR3aa: CASSPTEAYGYTF

len: 12
d_gene: TRBD1
abundance: .
v_gene: TRBV29-1
j_gene: TRBJ1-2
CDR3nt: TGCAGCGTAGGACAGGGGAGCTATGGCTACACCTTC
CDR3aa: CSVGQGSYGYTF

len: 13
d_gene: .
abundance: many
v_gene: TRBV7-9
j_gene: TRBJ1-5
CDR3nt: TGTGCCAGCAGCTTAACCCACAATCAGCCCCAGCATTTT
CDR3aa: CASSLTHNQPQHF

len: 14
d_gene: .
abundance: many
v_gene: TRBV5-1
j_gene: TRBJ1-2
CDR3nt: TGCGCCAGCAGCTTGGTCGGCGGGCACTATGGCTACACCTTC
CDR3aa: CASSLVGGHYGYTF

len: 14
d_gene: .
abundance: .
v_gene: TRBV4-1
j_gene: TRBJ1-2
CDR3nt: TGCGCCAGCAGCCAAGTAGGTAGGGCCTATGGCTACACCTTC
CDR3aa: CASSQVGRAYGYTF

len: 16
d_gene: .
abundance: few
v_gene: TRBV7-9
j_gene: TRBJ2-4
CDR3nt: TGTGCCAGCAGTATTCAGGGTTTACTAGCCAAAAACATTCAGTACTTC
CDR3aa: CASSIQGLLAKNIQYF

len: 15
d_gene: .
abundance: many
v_gene: TRBV12-3/TRBV12-4
j_gene: TRBJ1-6
CDR3nt: TGTGCCAGCACCGCAGGGAGCTCCTATAATTCACCCCTCCACTTT
CDR3aa: CASTAGSSYNSPLHF

len: 13
d_gene: .
abundance: many
v_gene: TRBV7-6
j_gene: TRBJ2-3
CDR3nt: TGTGCCAGCAGCTTAGCCCCCACAGATACGCAGTATTTT
CDR3aa: CASSLAPTDTQYF

len: 13
d_gene: TRBD1
abundance: many
v_gene: TRBV28
j_gene: TRBJ1-5
CDR3nt: TGTGCCAGCAGTTGGACAGGGAATCAGCCCCAGCATTTT
CDR3aa: CASSWTGNQPQHF

len: 19
d_gene: .
abundance: .
v_gene: TRBV24-1
j_gene: TRBJ1-5
CDR3nt: TGTGCCACCAGTGACGGGGGGCGGGGGGGCTCAAGCCTCAATCAGCCCCAGCATTTT
CDR3aa: CATSDGGRGGSSLNQPQHF

len: 15
d_gene: .
abundance: many
v_gene: TRBV6-1
j_gene: TRBJ2-3
CDR3nt: TGTGCCAGCAGTTCGGCTAGCGCCAACACAGATACGCAGTATTTT
CDR3aa: CASSSASANTDTQYF

len: 14
d_gene: .
abundance: .
v_gene: TRBV12-3/TRBV12-4
j_gene: TRBJ1-5
CDR3nt: TGTGCCAGCAGTTTAGGGGAGGGCAATCAGCCCCAGCATTTT
CDR3aa: CASSLGEGNQPQHF

len: 13
d_gene: .
abundance: many
v_gene: TRBV7-9
j_gene: TRBJ2-1
CDR3nt: TGTGCCAGCAGCCTGATGGTAACCAATGAGCAGTTCTTC
CDR3aa: CASSLMVTNEQFF

len: 16
d_gene: TRBD1
abundance: many
v_gene: TRBV7-2
j_gene: TRBJ1-5
CDR3nt: TGTGCCAGCAGCTTAGAAATCTACAGGGGAAATCAGCCCCAGCATTTT
CDR3aa: CASSLEIYRGNQPQHF

len: 14
d_gene: .
abundance: many
v_gene: TRBV28
j_gene: TRBJ1-2
CDR3nt: TGTGCCAGCAGCACCCCGGGGGTTAACTATGGCTACACCTTC
CDR3aa: CASSTPGVNYGYTF

len: 12
d_gene: TRBD1
abundance: many
v_gene: TRBV29-1
j_gene: TRBJ1-2
CDR3nt: TGCAGCGTTATGACAGGGTACTATGGCTACACCTTC
CDR3aa: CSVMTGYYGYTF

len: 14
d_gene: .
abundance: many
v_gene: TRBV20-1
j_gene: TRBJ1-6
CDR3nt: TGCAGTGCCCCGCCCGACAGTTATAATTCACCCCTCCACTTT
CDR3aa: CSAPPDSYNSPLHF

len: 14
d_gene: TRBD1
abundance: many
v_gene: TRBV28
j_gene: TRBJ1-2
CDR3nt: TGTGCCAGCAGGATACAGGGGGCTAACTATGGCTACACCTTC
CDR3aa: CASRIQGANYGYTF